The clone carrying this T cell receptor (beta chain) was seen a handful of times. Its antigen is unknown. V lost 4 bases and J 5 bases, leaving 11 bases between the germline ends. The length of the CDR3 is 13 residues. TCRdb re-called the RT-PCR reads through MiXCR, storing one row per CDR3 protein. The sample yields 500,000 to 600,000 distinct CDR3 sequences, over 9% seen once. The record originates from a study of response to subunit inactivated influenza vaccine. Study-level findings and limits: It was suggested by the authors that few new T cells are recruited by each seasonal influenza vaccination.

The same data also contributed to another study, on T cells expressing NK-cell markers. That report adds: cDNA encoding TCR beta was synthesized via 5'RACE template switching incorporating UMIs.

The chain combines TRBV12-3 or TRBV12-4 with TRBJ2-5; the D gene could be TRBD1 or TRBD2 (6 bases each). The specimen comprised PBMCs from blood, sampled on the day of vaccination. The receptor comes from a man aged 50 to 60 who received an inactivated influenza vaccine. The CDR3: CASSSGEVETQYF. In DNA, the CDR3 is TGTGCCAGCAGTTCAGGGGAGGTGGAGACCCAGTACTTC.